This T cell receptor beta chain was sequenced for a study of blood T cell repertoires in COVID-19. Study-level information: The United States, Italy and Spain supplied acute and convalescent COVID-19 samples.

Some clones are missing from TCRdb's copy, which holds only in-frame ones; the method was immunoSEQ multiplex PCR. The table shows approximately 220,000 clones, with 88% occurring only once. V lost 0 bases to trimming and J lost 5 bases, with 12 bases between them. There are 14 residues in the CDR3. Germline CDR1 SGHNT, CDR2 YYREEE (reference sequence). The age range of participants was roughly 18 to 90 years, with residence in around 22 US areas. Donors in Cohort 3 who had recovered were those with two negative PCRs, healthcare professional clearance, or resolution of their symptoms. The rearrangement links TRBV5-4 to TRBJ2-7; perhaps TRBD1 as D (5 bases). The sequenced sample was PBMCs or T cells enriched from blood (not recorded which). The source of this sequence is a woman aged 25-40 years who had recovered from COVID-19. The CDR3 protein is CASSLDRWVHEQYF. For the CDR3, the DNA is TGTGCCAGCAGCTTGGACAGGTGGGTCCACGAGCAGTACTTC.